A selection of T cell receptor beta chains follows, all from one sample in a study of graft-versus-host responses after intestinal transplantation. Profiled with immunoSEQ multiplex PCR; TCRdb holds only in-frame clones, not every one. Here the sample spans about 9,500 clones, around 89% being singletons. Sequenced here: PBMCs, sampled just over 240 days after intestinal transplant. The receptors shown here come from a human patient who received an intestinal transplant, so some T cells may come from the graft donor. Both conserved end residues are part of each CDR3. Fields, in order: V gene, clone size, D gene, J gene, CDR3 protein, CDR3 DNA. The D gene is left open where the match is weak. Part of the rows lack a size; the others show once, few, many or a class for expanded clones.

TRBV28	.	.	TRBJ2-1	CASSTHRESSDEQFF	TGTGCCAGCAGTACTCACAGGGAGTCTAGCGATGAGCAGTTCTTC
TRBV6-1	.	TRBD1	TRBJ2-3	CASSVGQVTDTQYF	TGTGCCAGCAGTGTCGGACAGGTCACAGATACGCAGTATTTT
TRBV5-1	.	.	TRBJ2-5	CASSLGWDQETQYF	TGCGCCAGCAGCTTGGGTTGGGACCAAGAGACCCAGTACTTC
TRBV27	.	.	TRBJ1-5	CASRTSGGQPQHF	TGTGCCAGCAGGACCTCGGGGGGACAGCCCCAGCATTTT
TRBV5-4	.	TRBD2	TRBJ2-7	CASSAAPGGYEQYF	TGTGCCAGCAGCGCAGCCCCGGGGGGCTACGAGCAGTACTTC
TRBV27	.	TRBD2	TRBJ2-5	CASSLLASGAGETQYF	TGTGCCAGCAGTTTATTGGCTAGCGGGGCGGGGGAGACCCAGTACTTC
TRBV5-1	.	.	TRBJ1-1	CASSRGPGGSATEAFF	TGCGCCAGCAGCCGGGGCCCAGGAGGGTCGGCCACTGAAGCTTTCTTT
TRBV6-1	.	.	TRBJ2-7	CASSEGDWSSYEQYF	TGTGCCAGCAGTGAAGGGGACTGGAGCTCCTACGAGCAGTACTTC
TRBV28	.	.	TRBJ1-1	CASGDMNTEAFF	TGTGCCAGCGGGGACATGAACACTGAAGCTTTCTTT
TRBV28	.	.	TRBJ1-1	CASSFGGTGGAEAFF	TGTGCCAGCAGTTTTGGGGGAACGGGGGGCGCTGAAGCTTTCTTT
TRBV27	.	TRBD2	TRBJ2-7	CASRPGLVTYEQYF	TGTGCCAGCAGACCGGGACTAGTGACCTACGAGCAGTACTTC
TRBV10-1	.	TRBD1	TRBJ1-4	CASKRQGLNEKLFF	TGCGCCAGCAAGAGACAGGGACTTAATGAAAAACTGTTTTTT
TRBV9	.	.	TRBJ1-3	CASSVGQSGNTIYF	TGTGCCAGCAGCGTTGGGCAGTCCGGAAACACCATATATTTT
TRBV6-1	.	.	TRBJ2-7	CATRGGGEQYF	TGTGCCACAAGGGGAGGGGGCGAGCAGTACTTC
TRBV5-8	once	.	TRBJ2-1	CASSLVWEQFF	TGTGCCAGCAGCTTGGTTTGGGAGCAGTTCTTC
TRBV5-1	.	.	TRBJ1-2	CASSLVPPQPSNYGYTF	TGCGCCAGCAGCTTGGTCCCGCCGCAGCCCAGTAACTATGGCTACACCTTC
TRBV28	.	.	TRBJ2-4	CASSRHTNRIAKNIQYF	TGTGCCAGCAGTCGACACACAAACCGAATAGCCAAAAACATTCAGTACTTC
TRBV19	.	.	TRBJ2-7	CASSIGPAATYEQYF	TGTGCCAGTAGTATAGGACCGGCGGCAACCTACGAGCAGTACTTC
TRBV4-1	.	.	TRBJ1-3	CASSQVRFSGNTIYF	TGCGCCAGCAGCCAAGTTAGGTTCTCTGGAAACACCATATATTTT
TRBV5-1	.	.	TRBJ2-7	CASSSGSEQYF	TGCGCCAGCAGCTCGGGAAGCGAGCAGTACTTC
TRBV6-6	once	TRBD2	TRBJ2-2	CASSSGLAGYTGELFF	TGTGCCAGCAGTTCCGGACTAGCGGGTTACACCGGGGAGCTGTTTTTT
TRBV5-1	.	TRBD1	TRBJ1-1	CASSYSGTGVFRNTEAFF	TGCGCCAGCAGCTACTCCGGGACAGGCGTTTTTCGGAACACTGAAGCTTTCTTT
TRBV4-1	once	.	TRBJ2-1	CASSQGEGGYNEQFF	TGCGCCAGCAGCCAAGGTGAAGGGGGTTACAATGAGCAGTTCTTC
TRBV19	.	TRBD1	TRBJ2-7	CASSPRTGGFWEQYF	TGTGCCAGTAGTCCCCGGACAGGGGGGTTTTGGGAGCAGTACTTC
TRBV7-6	.	.	TRBJ2-3	CASSPQDTQYF	TGTGCCAGCAGTCCCCAGGATACGCAGTATTTT
TRBV2	.	TRBD1	TRBJ1-1	CASISGTGAGNEAFF	TGTGCCAGCATATCCGGGACAGGGGCGGGGAATGAAGCTTTCTTT
TRBV7-3	.	.	TRBJ2-7	CASSPSRLGEQYF	TGTGCCAGCAGCCCAAGCAGGTTGGGCGAGCAGTACTTC
TRBV5-1	.	.	TRBJ1-2	CASSLGQDYGYTF	TGCGCCAGCAGCTTGGGACAGGACTATGGCTACACCTTC
TRBV27	once	TRBD2	TRBJ2-7	CASTHRGGAVLAGGPGSEQYF	TGTGCCAGCACCCACCGGGGGGGGGCGGTGCTAGCGGGAGGGCCGGGGAGCGAGCAGTACTTC
TRBV7-3	.	TRBD1	TRBJ1-4	CASSFSGTGGTNEKLFF	TGTGCCAGCAGCTTTTCCGGGACAGGGGGAACTAATGAAAAACTGTTTTTT
TRBV6-1	few	TRBD1	TRBJ2-3	CASSEGTGGADTQYF	TGTGCCAGCAGTGAAGGGACAGGGGGCGCAGATACGCAGTATTTT
TRBV28	.	.	TRBJ1-6	CASRLQGNGSPLHF	TGTGCCAGCAGGCTACAGGGCAACGGTTCACCCCTCCACTTT
TRBV7-3	.	.	TRBJ2-3	CASSLVGSTDTQYF	TGTGCCAGCAGCTTAGTGGGCAGCACAGATACGCAGTATTTT
TRBV2	few	.	TRBJ2-5	CASIPTGVGETQYF	TGTGCCAGCATCCCGACGGGGGTAGGAGAGACCCAGTACTTC
TRBV19	.	.	TRBJ2-1	CASSMGTHLGNEQFF	TGTGCCAGTAGTATGGGTACTCATCTAGGGAATGAGCAGTTCTTC
TRBV4-1	few	TRBD2	TRBJ2-7	CASTPLGGPEEQYF	TGCGCCAGCACACCGTTGGGAGGGCCTGAGGAGCAGTACTTC
TRBV28	.	.	TRBJ2-7	CASSLFRDTYEQYF	TGTGCCAGCAGTTTGTTCCGGGACACCTACGAGCAGTACTTC
TRBV9	.	.	TRBJ1-1	CASSRGGGGMNTEAFF	TGTGCCAGCAGCCGGGGAGGGGGAGGGATGAACACTGAAGCTTTCTTT
TRBV9	.	TRBD1	TRBJ1-6	CASSVEAVTGGNSPLHF	TGTGCCAGCAGCGTAGAGGCCGTGACAGGGGGAAATTCACCCCTCCACTTT
TRBV5-1	.	.	TRBJ2-7	CASSSSLGYEQYF	TGCGCCAGCAGCTCGTCCCTAGGCTACGAGCAGTACTTC
TRBV28	.	.	TRBJ1-3	CASHSGNTIYF	TGTGCCAGTCACTCTGGAAACACCATATATTTT
TRBV4-1	.	TRBD2	TRBJ2-1	CASSQGTSGGHYNEQFF	TGCGCCAGCAGCCAGGGGACTAGCGGGGGCCACTACAATGAGCAGTTCTTC
TRBV10-2	.	.	TRBJ2-1	CASLEGVYNEQFF	TGCGCCAGTCTCGAGGGCGTCTACAATGAGCAGTTCTTC
TRBV6-9	.	.	TRBJ2-5	CASSPLDSQETQYF	TGTGCCAGCAGTCCTTTGGACAGCCAAGAGACCCAGTACTTC